This passage covers 8 T cell receptor beta chains from one sample sequenced in a study of blood T cell repertoires in COVID-19. The repertoire was sequenced with immunoSEQ multiplex PCR; TCRdb's copy has only in-frame clones and lacks some. The table records about 240,000 clones, about 86% of them present only once. Sequences were obtained from peripheral blood. The receptor set was obtained from an elderly woman with acute or convalescent COVID-19.

This clone has a handful of counts. Other DNA sequences within the sample encode an identical CDR3. The chain links TRBV5-1 to TRBJ2-3; 10 bases are shared with TRBD1. Germline loops: CDR1 SGHRS, CDR2 YFSETQ. CDR3 size: 14 residues. V shed 3 bases and J 3 bases; nucleotides not matched to a gene: 1. The CDR3 bases are TGCGCCAGCAGCTCGGGACAGGGGACAGATACGCAGTATTTT. This codes for CASSSGQGTDTQYF.

The chain joins TRBV19 to TRBJ1-6; weak D call: TRBD1 (5 bases). V lost 0 bases, J lost 14 bases, and 11 bases lay in between. The CDR3 covers 13 residues. Germline CDR1 LNHDA, CDR2 SQIVND (reference sequence). CDR3 DNA sequence: TGTGCCAGTAGTATAGAAAGGGGTGGAACCCTCCACTTT. It codes for CASSIERGGTLHF.

This chain uses TRBV28 with TRBJ2-7; maybe TRBD1 (5 bases). The CDR3 extends over 14 amino acids. The germline gives CDR1 MDHEN, CDR2 SYDVKM. V lost 2 bases to trimming and J lost 5 bases, with 13 bases between them. CDR3 in DNA: TGTGCCAGCAGTTTAGCCTCAGGGCGTGACGAGCAGTACTTC. It yields the protein CASSLASGRDEQYF. The full variable domain, with the rest looked up from reference TRBV28 and TRBJ2-7, is DVKVTQSSRYLVKRTGEKVFLECVQDMDHENMFWYRQDPGLGLRLIYFSYDVKMKEKGDIPEGYSVSREKKERFSLILESASTNQTSMYLCASSLASGRDEQYFGPGTRLTVT.

The V and J genes are TRBV4-1 and TRBJ1-1; 9 bases agree with TRBD1. Per the germline V gene, CDR1 is MGHRA and CDR2 is YSYEKL. The V and J ends lost 0 bases and 4 bases, in that order; junction bases with no gene match: 3. The CDR3 sequence is 15 residues long. CDR3 residues: CASSQENRGPTEAFF. In DNA, the CDR3 is TGCGCCAGCAGCCAAGAAAACAGGGGGCCCACTGAAGCTTTCTTT.

This clone appeared a single time. The CDR3 loop is CASRPDRGDNSPLHF. In DNA form, the CDR3 reads TGTGCCAGCAGACCCGACAGGGGCGATAATTCACCCCTCCACTTT. The chain employs TRBV6-5 and TRBJ1-6; 8 bases match TRBD1. With 6 bases clipped from V and 5 bases from J, the junction kept 6 bases outside the gene matches. There are 15 residues in the CDR3. Germline V CDR1 and CDR2: MNHEY, SVGAGI.

The V and J genes are TRBV28 and TRBJ1-1, with 10 bases identical to TRBD1. Unmatched junction bases numbered 4, after V lost 3 bases and J lost 3 bases. The V gene's germline CDR1 is MDHEN and CDR2 SYDVKM. This CDR3 region has 15 residues. This CDR3 is CASSFAGTGDTEAFF. CDR3 DNA: TGTGCCAGCAGTTTTGCCGGGACAGGGGACACTGAAGCTTTCTTT.

V gene TRBV2 combines with J gene TRBJ2-2, with D unclear. This CDR3 region has 16 residues. V shed 6 bases and J shed 6 bases, with 20 bases lying between them. The germline V gene has CDR1 SNHLY and CDR2 FYNNEI. The CDR3 here is CASSLTPPRLPGELFF. Written as DNA, the CDR3 is TGTGCCAGCAGCCTCACCCCCCCCAGGCTACCCGGGGAGCTGTTTTTT.

This rearrangement joins TRBV6-5 to TRBJ2-3; no definite D call. The CDR3 covers 13 residues. Germline V gene data show CDR1 as MNHEY and CDR2 as SVGAGI. The V and J ends lost 2 bases and 0 bases respectively, with 3 bases between them. Written as DNA, the CDR3 is TGTGCCAGCAGTTACGTAAGCACAGATACGCAGTATTTT. Encoded protein: CASSYVSTDTQYF.